This is a list of T cell receptor beta chains from one sample in a study of T-cell memory formation after mild COVID-19. MiXCR, run by TCRdb on the 5' RACE reads, gives a single entry per CDR3 protein. The sample gives 85,000 to 120,000 distinct CDR3 sequences, around 11% of which show up once; approximately 30% is in the top ten. Sequenced: PBMCs or a T cell subset sorted from them (not recorded which). These receptors were taken from an adult woman who had mild COVID-19 (a few samples of this study predate the infection). Cell type and time point are not known. The CDR3 runs from the conserved cysteine through the conserved F or W. A D gene is named only where the DNA matches it firmly. The size entry is marked missing in some rows and otherwise reads once, few, many or a size class.

j_call,v_call,d_call,clone_size,cdr3_aa,cdr3_nt
TRBJ1-5,TRBV4-1,.,.,CASSDQGSNQPQHF,TGCGCCAGCAGTGACCAGGGGTCAAATCAGCCCCAGCATTTT
TRBJ2-1,TRBV7-6,TRBD1,few,CASSSHLRTGGLNEQFF,TGTGCCAGCAGCTCCCACCTCCGGACAGGGGGCCTCAATGAGCAGTTCTTC
TRBJ1-2,TRBV12-5,.,.,CASAPGADYGYTF,TGTGCTAGTGCCCCGGGGGCAGACTATGGCTACACCTTC
TRBJ2-3,TRBV7-6,.,many,CASSFSGTDTQYF,TGTGCCAGCAGCTTCTCAGGCACAGATACGCAGTATTTT
TRBJ2-5,TRBV7-6,.,few,CASSSTEPKQETQYF,TGTGCCAGCAGCTCTACGGAGCCGAAGCAGGAGACCCAGTACTTC
TRBJ1-2,TRBV6-6,.,.,CASSYLDRYYGYTF,TGTGCCAGCAGTTACTTGGACAGATACTATGGCTACACCTTC
TRBJ2-3,TRBV20-1,.,.,CSARVDYEYNTDTQYF,TGCAGTGCAAGAGTAGACTACGAATATAACACAGATACGCAGTATTTT
TRBJ2-7,TRBV20-1,TRBD2,.,CSASWTSGRNYEQYF,TGCAGTGCCTCCTGGACTAGCGGGAGGAACTACGAGCAGTACTTC
TRBJ2-7,TRBV5-1,.,.,CASSLNQGIEVSSEQYF,TGCGCCAGCAGCTTGAACCAGGGGATTGAAGTATCGAGCGAGCAGTACTTC
TRBJ2-1,TRBV7-9,.,.,CASSDILSDNEQFF,TGTGCCAGCAGCGACATCCTGTCGGACAATGAGCAGTTCTTC
TRBJ2-2,TRBV24-1,.,many,CATSETLADTGELFF,TGTGCCACCAGTGAAACCCTAGCTGACACCGGGGAGCTGTTTTTT
TRBJ2-3,TRBV30,TRBD1,few,CASGQGGVDTQYF,TGTGCCTCGGGACAGGGAGGTGTAGATACGCAGTATTTT
TRBJ1-5,TRBV19,TRBD1,.,CASKERDSTTGGPQHF,TGTGCCAGTAAGGAGAGGGACAGCACGACCGGTGGACCCCAGCATTTT
TRBJ2-1,TRBV29-1,.,few,CSVEQAGQNNEQFF,TGCAGCGTTGAACAGGCGGGACAGAACAATGAGCAGTTCTTC
TRBJ2-3,TRBV7-3,TRBD1,few,CASSPDFRQGYTDTQYF,TGTGCCAGCAGCCCCGACTTCAGACAGGGTTACACAGATACGCAGTATTTT
TRBJ2-4,TRBV7-6,TRBD1,few,CASSLGTGGPEENIQYF,TGTGCCAGCAGCTTGGGGACAGGGGGCCCCGAGGAAAACATTCAGTACTTC
TRBJ2-7,TRBV7-7,TRBD1,few,CASSQRDRGYSYEQYF,TGTGCCAGCAGCCAAAGGGACAGGGGCTACTCCTACGAGCAGTACTTC
TRBJ2-1,TRBV15,.,few,CATSRDGLATYNEQFF,TGTGCCACCAGCAGAGATGGGTTAGCGACCTACAATGAGCAGTTCTTC
TRBJ2-7,TRBV29-1,.,many,CSVAEGTINEQYF,TGCAGCGTTGCGGAGGGGACGATCAACGAGCAGTACTTC
TRBJ2-1,TRBV6-5,.,few,CASSYGRGYNEQFF,TGTGCCAGCAGTTACGGGCGGGGCTACAATGAGCAGTTCTTC
TRBJ2-3,TRBV12-3/TRBV12-4,TRBD1,many,CASSPWDRRTDTQYF,TGTGCCAGCAGTCCCTGGGACAGACGCACAGATACGCAGTATTTT
TRBJ2-2,TRBV7-6,.,few,CASSLGGGTNTGELFF,TGTGCCAGCAGCTTAGGAGGGGGAACGAACACCGGGGAGCTGTTTTTT
TRBJ2-1,TRBV14,TRBD2,few,CASSPFGASGYNEQFF,TGTGCCAGCAGCCCCTTCGGGGCTAGCGGTTACAATGAGCAGTTCTTC
TRBJ2-7,TRBV5-1,TRBD1,few,CASTLDRGREQYF,TGCGCCAGCACCTTGGACAGGGGGCGAGAGCAGTACTTC
TRBJ2-3,TRBV4-2,.,few,CASSRTGTSSTDTQYF,TGTGCCAGCAGCCGCACCGGGACTTCTAGCACAGATACGCAGTATTTT
TRBJ1-6,TRBV13,.,.,CASSPGPTLGSPLHF,TGTGCCAGCAGCCCTGGGCCAACCCTAGGATCACCCCTCCACTTT
TRBJ2-1,TRBV7-3,TRBD2,few,CASSSGGEQFF,TGTGCCAGCAGCTCCGGGGGGGAGCAGTTCTTC
TRBJ2-2,TRBV19,.,.,CASSMTSGFTGELFF,TGTGCCAGTAGTATGACATCAGGGTTTACCGGGGAGCTGTTTTTT
TRBJ2-7,TRBV7-9,.,.,CASGRSSSYEQYF,TGTGCCAGCGGACGCTCGAGCTCCTACGAGCAGTACTTC
TRBJ1-5,TRBV6-5,.,once,CASSYAYNQPQRF,TGTGCCAGCAGTTACGCGTATAATCAGCCCCAGCGTTTT
TRBJ2-3,TRBV14,.,.,CASSPLSPDTQYF,TGTGCCAGCAGCCCACTATCACCGGATACGCAGTATTTT
TRBJ2-7,TRBV7-3,.,.,CASSPRAGSYEQYF,TGTGCCAGCAGCCCCCGGGCAGGCTCCTACGAGCAGTACTTC
TRBJ1-2,TRBV29-1,TRBD1,.,CSVVGDSLSSHYGYTF,TGCAGCGTTGTCGGGGACAGCCTATCCTCCCACTATGGCTACACCTTC
TRBJ2-1,TRBV11-2,.,.,CASSLVTGVATYEQFF,TGTGCCAGCAGCTTAGTGACGGGTGTGGCGACATATGAGCAGTTCTTC
TRBJ2-5,TRBV21-1,.,few,CASSTLEGAQETQYF,TGTGCCAGCAGCACTCTTGAGGGGGCTCAAGAGACCCAGTACTTC
TRBJ2-3,TRBV29-1,.,few,CSVELGGTDTQYF,TGCAGCGTTGAATTGGGGGGCACAGATACGCAGTATTTT
TRBJ2-1,TRBV12-3/TRBV12-4,TRBD2,few,CASSLTSGGWDEQFF,TGTGCCAGCAGTTTGACTAGCGGGGGCTGGGATGAGCAGTTCTTC
TRBJ2-1,TRBV12-3/TRBV12-4,.,many,CASSLALSGRNNEQFF,TGTGCCAGCAGTTTAGCGCTGAGCGGAAGGAACAATGAGCAGTTCTTC
TRBJ2-7,TRBV15,TRBD1,many,CATSNPGTGGYEQYF,TGTGCCACCAGCAATCCCGGGACAGGGGGCTACGAGCAGTACTTC
TRBJ1-2,TRBV6-5,.,few,CASSPPGGALYGYTF,TGTGCCAGCAGTCCCCCCGGGGGGGCTCTCTATGGCTACACCTTC
TRBJ2-3,TRBV19,TRBD2,.,CASSQFGTTGIADTQYF,TGTGCCAGTAGTCAATTCGGGACTACCGGGATAGCAGATACGCAGTATTTT
TRBJ2-7,TRBV6-5,.,many,CASSYSDGFSYEQYF,TGTGCCAGCAGTTACTCGGACGGTTTCTCCTACGAGCAGTACTTC
TRBJ1-1,TRBV6-2/TRBV6-3,.,few,CASSYSGAEAFF,TGTGCCAGCAGTTACTCGGGGGCTGAAGCTTTCTTT
TRBJ1-6,TRBV30,.,.,CAWDQGGSPLHF,TGTGCCTGGGACCAGGGAGGTTCACCCCTCCACTTT
TRBJ2-1,TRBV27,TRBD2,few,CASSLGGTYNEQFF,TGTGCCAGCAGTTTGGGGGGGACCTACAATGAGCAGTTCTTC
TRBJ2-4,TRBV5-5,.,.,CASSLAYGGVYIQYF,TGTGCCAGCAGCTTGGCTTACGGGGGCGTTTACATTCAGTACTTC
TRBJ2-1,TRBV6-2/TRBV6-3,.,.,CASSYPFIRSYNEQFF,TGTGCCAGCAGTTATCCGTTTATACGCTCCTACAATGAGCAGTTCTTC
TRBJ2-1,TRBV27,.,.,CASSSPWVRSSYNEQFF,TGTGCCAGCAGTTCCCCGTGGGTTAGGAGCTCCTACAATGAGCAGTTCTTC
TRBJ2-4,TRBV6-5,.,.,CASSSGRNIQYF,TGTGCCAGCAGTTCAGGGAGGAACATTCAGTACTTC
TRBJ2-6,TRBV15,.,.,CATSSNRVSGANVLTF,TGTGCCACCAGCAGCAACAGAGTCTCTGGGGCCAACGTCCTGACTTTC
TRBJ2-2,TRBV7-8,.,many,CASSLGTPGGELFF,TGTGCCAGCAGCCTCGGGACCCCGGGCGGGGAGCTGTTTTTT
TRBJ2-2,TRBV7-8,.,.,CASSLTANTGELFF,TGTGCCAGCAGCTTAACAGCGAACACCGGGGAGCTGTTTTTT
TRBJ2-1,TRBV12-3/TRBV12-4,.,.,CASMEVGEQFF,TGTGCCAGCATGGAGGTTGGGGAGCAGTTCTTC
TRBJ2-7,TRBV29-1,.,.,CSVAQPYEQYF,TGCAGCGTTGCCCAACCTTACGAGCAGTACTTC
TRBJ1-1,TRBV15,.,.,CATSRLHRNTEAFF,TGTGCCACCAGCAGATTGCACCGAAACACTGAAGCTTTCTTT
TRBJ1-4,TRBV9,TRBD1,.,CASSSPRTGEEKLFF,TGTGCCAGCAGCTCCCCAAGGACAGGGGAGGAAAAACTGTTTTTT
TRBJ2-1,TRBV29-1,TRBD1,few,CSVGAGTGGYNEQFF,TGCAGCGTGGGTGCCGGGACAGGGGGCTACAATGAGCAGTTCTTC
TRBJ2-1,TRBV6-2/TRBV6-3,.,.,CASSNTGEWEQFF,TGTGCCAGCAGTAATACGGGAGAATGGGAGCAGTTCTTC
TRBJ2-1,TRBV4-2,.,.,CASSQDKGFNYNEQFF,TGTGCCAGCAGCCAAGATAAGGGTTTCAACTACAATGAGCAGTTCTTC